This passage covers 27 T cell receptor beta chains from one sample sequenced in a study of blood T cells in healthy people across ages (dated by TCRdb to between 2015 and 2016). Receptor libraries were prepared by 5' RACE. TCRdb records Illumina HiSeq 2500 as the sequencer. The second PCR ran for roughly 7 to 11 cycles and used a J-beta primer mix along with a sample-barcoded 5' primer. The public reads were reprocessed in TCRdb via fastp at Q25 and MiXCR, keeping in-frame beta chains. A single entry per CDR3 protein holds the most common genes and DNA from its merged rows. The sample table lists around 1,000,000 distinct CDR3 sequences, around 25% of them with a count of one. The ten most abundant clones make up approximately 0.7% of the sample. A further study also used this sample, focusing on T cells of mothers and their children.

Sequenced: blood. These receptors all come from a girl between 2 and 10 years old in good health.

The chain links TRBV7-9 to TRBJ2-5; 7 bases are a match to TRBD1. The CDR3 has 15 residues. The germline gives CDR1 SEHNR, CDR2 FQNEAQ (reference sequence). The V and J ends lost 6 bases and 0 bases, in that order; junction bases with no gene match: 7. CDR3 sequence reads: CASSRQGPYQETQYF. CDR3 sequence (DNA): TGTGCCAGCAGTCGACAGGGCCCGTACCAAGAGACCCAGTACTTC.

This clonotype was found many times. The V and J genes are TRBV4-2 and TRBJ1-1, with TRBD1 identical over 7 bases. After removal of 1 base from V and 0 bases from J, the junction contained 5 bases not matched to a gene. The CDR3 has 16 residues. The germline CDR1 and CDR2 sequences are LGHNA and YNFKEQ. The CDR3 loop reads CASSQGRDSLNTEAFF. CDR3 nucleotides: TGTGCCAGCAGCCAAGGGAGGGACAGTTTGAACACTGAAGCTTTCTTT.

The chain carries TRBV28 and TRBJ2-3; possible D gene TRBD2, 6 bases. Trimming shortened V by 3 bases and J by 1 base, and 14 bases separated the two germline ends. Germline V gives CDR1 MDHEN, CDR2 SYDVKM. CDR3 size: 16 residues. In nucleotides, the CDR3 is TGTGCCAGCAGTTTGGGGAGCGGGCCTGGCACAGATACGCAGTATTTT. It encodes CASSLGSGPGTDTQYF.

This clonotype was seen only a few times. This chain links TRBV5-1 with TRBJ1-2; no definite D call. The germline V gene has CDR1 SGHRS and CDR2 YFSETQ. This CDR3 is built from 11 residues. The ends were cut back, 3 bases at V and 3 bases at J, with 3 bases in the middle. CDR3 coding DNA: TGCGCCAGCAGCTCGCACTATGGCTACACCTTC. This translates into CASSSHYGYTF.

This clonotype was detected a few times. The chain couples TRBV7-2 to TRBJ1-2; D not certain. The germline gives CDR1 SGHTA, CDR2 FQGNSA. The CDR3 has 17 amino acids. V lost 2 bases and J lost 0, with 16 bases in between. CDR3 residues: CASSLSGRRIANYGYTF. As DNA, the CDR3 is TGTGCCAGCAGCTTAAGCGGCAGAAGAATAGCTAACTATGGCTACACCTTC.

This chain joins TRBV4-1 and TRBJ2-5; a weak D match, TRBD2 (5 bases). Trimming pared 4 bases from V and 2 bases from J, leaving 17 bases between. This CDR3 region has 16 residues. Germline V gives CDR1 MGHRA, CDR2 YSYEKL. The CDR3 loop is CASSRLNGPPQETQYF. CDR3 nucleotides: TGCGCCAGCAGCCGACTAAACGGACCCCCACAAGAGACCCAGTACTTC.

The table lists this clonotype with a few counts. The chain is built from TRBV4-3 and TRBJ1-1; perhaps TRBD1 as D (5 bases). V lost 0 bases, J lost 5 bases, and 13 bases lay in between. CDR3 length: 15 residues. The germline CDR1 and CDR2 sequences are LGHNA and YSLEER. CDR3 in amino acids: CASSQDGAGTTEAFF. The CDR3, as DNA: TGCGCCAGCAGCCAAGATGGGGCGGGAACTACTGAAGCTTTCTTT.

This chain connects TRBV15 to TRBJ2-1; TRBD2 agrees at 11 bases. V lost 3 bases, J lost 8 bases, and 6 bases stayed unmatched. CDR3 size: 15 residues. The germline V gene encodes CDR1 LNHNV and CDR2 YYDKDF (reference sequence). The CDR3 nucleotides are TGTGCCACCAGCAGTAGCGGGAGGGCCGGGTATGAGCAGTTCTTC. Its translation: CATSSSGRAGYEQFF.

V gene TRBV4-3 combines with J gene TRBJ1-4; maybe TRBD1 (6 bases). The V end was cut by 0 bases, the J end by 3 bases, with 14 bases between. The CDR3 extends over 17 amino acids. Germline V gene data show CDR1 as LGHNA and CDR2 as YSLEER. The CDR3 region has the DNA TGCGCCAGCAGCCAAGATTTCCGGACAGCCCCTAATGAAAAACTGTTTTTT. Encoded protein: CASSQDFRTAPNEKLFF.

This clonotype occurred a few times. The genes are TRBV7-3 and TRBJ2-3, with TRBD1 identical over 7 bases. V shed 9 bases, J shed 5 bases, and the junction held 8 bases outside the gene matches. From germline, CDR1 is SGHTA and CDR2 FQGTGA. The CDR3 totals 13 residues. CDR3 nucleotide sequence: TGTGCCAGTCAGGGGGAATATGAAGATACGCAGTATTTT. It codes for CASQGEYEDTQYF.

This clonotype has only a few counts. This sequence joins TRBV9 and TRBJ1-2; no definite D call. V was pared by 5 bases and J by 11 bases, with 13 bases between. CDR3 size: 11 residues. From germline, CDR1 is SGDLS and CDR2 YYNGEE. The CDR3 protein is CASSEPSGYTF. The CDR3 DNA reads as TGTGCCAGCAGTGAACCTTCCGGATACACCTTC.

In this sample, this clonotype turned up a few times. The chain links TRBV27 to TRBJ2-3; perhaps TRBD2 as D (6 bases). Germline V gene sequence: CDR1 MNHEY, CDR2 SMNVEV (reference sequence). V lost 6 bases and J 0 bases, leaving 16 bases between the germline ends. The CDR3 sequence is 16 residues long. The CDR3 DNA is TGTGCCAGCAGACCGGTCGCGGGACCTAGCACAGATACGCAGTATTTT. It codes for CASRPVAGPSTDTQYF.

Worth noting for this clonotype: It is likely a read error, because the conserved phenylalanine at the end of the CDR3 is missing. This rearrangement joins TRBV3-1 to TRBJ2-1; D is uncertain. The J call may be in error: the DNA end matches TRBJ2-7 better. CDR1 is LGHDT, CDR2 YNNKEL, per germline (reference sequence). The CDR3 totals 13 residues. The CDR3 DNA follows: TGTGCCAGCAGCCCGGAAGAGTGGGGCGAGCAGTACCTC. Its protein is CASSPEEWGEQYL.

This sequence joins TRBV6-4 and TRBJ2-7; a weak D match, TRBD1 (7 bases). Trimming shortened V by 3 bases and J by 8 bases, and 14 bases separated the two germline ends. The CDR3 loop spans 13 amino acids. Germline CDR1 MRHNA, CDR2 SNTAGT. The CDR3 DNA is TGTGCCAGCAGTGATCAGGGGGGTGGGCAGCAGTACTTC. This encodes CASSDQGGGQQYF.

J is TRBJ1-2 and V is TRBV7-9; D call uncertain. This CDR3 comprises 11 residues. CDR1 is SEHNR, CDR2 FQNEAQ, per germline (reference sequence). V was shortened by 0 bases and J by 9 bases, with 5 bases between the two germline ends. This chain's CDR3 is CASSLAGSYTF. The CDR3 bases are TGTGCCAGCAGCTTAGCCGGAAGCTACACCTTC.

The genes are TRBV24-1 and TRBJ2-2; D not resolved. Germline CDR1 KGHDR, CDR2 SFDVKD. Trimming stripped 1 base from V and 0 bases from J, with 5 bases between. The CDR3 sequence is 15 residues long. In DNA, the CDR3 is TGTGCCACCAGTGATTTCCCTGCGAACACCGGGGAGCTGTTTTTT. As protein: CATSDFPANTGELFF.

This clonotype has only a few counts. The gene calls are TRBV6-5 and TRBJ1-1, with a weak D call TRBD1 (5 bases). The CDR3 is made up of 14 amino acids. V lost 0 bases to trimming and J lost 5 bases, with 10 bases between them. Germline V gives CDR1 MNHEY, CDR2 SVGAGI. The CDR3 region has the DNA TGTGCCAGCAGTTACTCCGGGACGTGGACTGAAGCTTTCTTT. Amino acids: CASSYSGTWTEAFF.

Concerning this clonotype itself: An end of the junction does not agree with germline; a read error may underlie this. The rearrangement links TRBV9 to TRBJ2-1; 12 positions agree with TRBD2. This CDR3 has 15 residues. CDR1 SGDLS and CDR2 YYNGEE come from the germline V gene. CDR3 residues: CASSVLAGGPREQFF. The CDR3 region has the DNA TGTGCCAGCAGCGTTCTAGCGGGGGGGCCGCGGGAGCAATTCTTC.

The chain employs TRBV7-2 and TRBJ2-3; D call uncertain. This CDR3 is built from 15 residues. V lost 1 base to trimming and J lost 0 bases, with 8 bases between them. The germline V gene has CDR1 SGHTA and CDR2 FQGNSA. Written as DNA, the CDR3 is TGTGCCAGCAGCTTAGTGGAGTGGAGCACAGATACGCAGTATTTT. Encoded protein: CASSLVEWSTDTQYF.

The chain uses TRBV7-3 and TRBJ2-3; D possibly corresponds to TRBD2 (7 bases). Trimming took 2 bases from V and 5 from J, leaving 14 bases between them. The length of the CDR3 is 15 residues. Germline CDR1 and CDR2: SGHTA and FQGTGA. The CDR3 region is CASSLAMGGRDTQYF. In DNA form, the CDR3 reads TGTGCCAGCAGCTTAGCCATGGGGGGGCGAGATACGCAGTATTTT.

Concerning this clonotype itself: Mismatch with germline at one junction end may stem from a read error. DNA for the CDR3: TGTGCCAGCAGACGGGGACAGGACTATGGCTGCACCTTC. It translates to CASRRGQDYGCTF. V usage is TRBV5-6 and J usage is TRBJ1-2, with TRBD1 matching 8 bases. The CDR3 extends over 13 amino acids. The V gene's germline CDR1 is SGHDT and CDR2 YYEEEE. The variable domain in full, completed from reference TRBV5-6 and TRBJ1-2, reads DAGVTQSPTHLIKTRGQQVTLRCSPKSGHDTVSWYQQALGQGPQFIFQYYEEEERQRGNFPDRFSGHQFPNYSSELNVNALLLGDSALYLCASRRGQDYGCTFGSGTRLTVV.

This clonotype was counted a few times. The chain is built from TRBV27 and TRBJ1-3; D is ambiguous. The germline V and J ends were trimmed by 2 bases and 8 bases, with 10 bases remaining between them. This CDR3 comprises 13 residues. Germline V CDR1 and CDR2: MNHEY, SMNVEV (reference sequence). CDR3 in amino acids: CASSLKRSDTIYF. In DNA, the CDR3 is TGTGCCAGCAGTTTAAAACGGTCGGACACCATATATTTT.

The chain combines TRBV3-1 with TRBJ2-1, with TRBD1 matching 8 bases. V dropped 6 bases and J dropped 6; count of bases not matched to a gene: 10. The CDR3 runs to 15 residues. Germline CDR1 reads LGHDT; CDR2 reads YNNKEL (reference sequence). CDR3 sequence reads: CASSIGQGELNEQFF. In nucleotides, the CDR3 is TGTGCCAGCAGTATTGGACAGGGCGAGCTCAATGAGCAGTTCTTC.

Worth noting for this clonotype: The junction shows a germline mismatch at one end, possibly a read error. The chain combines TRBV4-1 with TRBJ2-2; weak D call: TRBD2 (5 bases). The germline V gene has CDR1 MGHRA and CDR2 YSYEKL. The CDR3 contains 14 residues. For the CDR3, the DNA is TGCGCCAGCAGCCAAGTGAGGAACGCCGGGGAGCTGCTTTTT. It is translated as CASSQVRNAGELLF.

The chain is built from TRBV18 and TRBJ1-2; D not resolved. The V end lost 9 bases, the J end lost 1 base, and 21 bases lay between the germline ends. The CDR3 covers 16 residues. Germline V gene sequence: CDR1 KGHSH, CDR2 LQKENI. The CDR3 is CARHPGSSGLNYGYTF. The CDR3 DNA reads TGTGCCAGGCACCCAGGTTCCTCGGGCCTTAACTATGGCTACACCTTC.

The gene calls are TRBV9 and TRBJ2-1; D possibly corresponds to TRBD2 (6 bases). Trimming removed 0 bases at V and 1 base at J, with 11 bases between. CDR3 length equals 16 residues. CDR1 and CDR2 from the germline V gene are SGDLS and YYNGEE. This chain's CDR3 is CASSVALAGSYNEQFF. CDR3 in DNA: TGTGCCAGCAGCGTAGCTTTGGCGGGGTCCTACAATGAGCAGTTCTTC.

This clonotype came up a few times. The chain joins TRBV29-1 to TRBJ2-1; 7 bases are shared with TRBD2. The germline CDR1 and CDR2 sequences are SQVTM and ANQGSEA. This CDR3 contains 13 residues. Germline trimming cut 5 bases from V and 3 bases from J; bases unmatched to any gene: 4. The CDR3 bases are TGCAGCGTTATCCGGGAGGACTACAATGAGCAGTTCTTC. Translating it yields CSVIREDYNEQFF.